This is a list of T cell receptor beta chains from one sample in a study of shared clonotypes between healthy human individuals. Assay: immunoSEQ multiplex PCR; the TCRdb copy retains only in-frame clones and omits some. This table has about 1.5 million clones, roughly 98% appearing once. The sequenced sample was naive CD4+ T cells sorted from blood. These receptors were taken from a man younger than 40 in good health. Each CDR3 is given with its conserved first and last residue. D genes are given only for firm matches. The size field is filled for only some rows; it gives once, few, many or a size class.

clone_size	v_call	d_call	j_call	cdr3_nt	cdr3_aa
.	TRBV11-2	.	TRBJ2-1	TGTGCCAGCAACCCGGGGGTTAAGCAGTTCTTC	CASNPGVKQFF
.	TRBV7-9	.	TRBJ2-7	TGTGCCAGCAGCTTGCCTCACGACACCTACGAGCAGTACTTC	CASSLPHDTYEQYF
.	TRBV19	.	TRBJ1-3	TGTGCCAGTAGTAAACGACTGCGGGACGGGGAATCTTTCGCTGGAAACACCATATATTTT	CASSKRLRDGESFAGNTIYF
.	TRBV6-5	.	TRBJ2-1	TGTGCCAGCAGTTACTCGCGGGTGCCCTACAATGAGCAGTTCTTC	CASSYSRVPYNEQFF
.	TRBV10-3	TRBD2	TRBJ2-2	TGTGCCATCAAAGCGGGAGGGTGGGACACCGGGGAGCTGTTTTTT	CAIKAGGWDTGELFF
once	TRBV27	.	TRBJ2-1	TGTGCCAGCAGTTTCACCGGAGTAACGAATGAGCAGTTCTTC	CASSFTGVTNEQFF
.	TRBV10-3	.	TRBJ2-7	TGTGCCATCAGTTCCTCCCGAGGGGGCTACGAGCAGTACTTC	CAISSSRGGYEQYF
.	TRBV4-2	TRBD2	TRBJ2-1	TGTGCCAGCAGCCAAGATCCCAGCGGGAGAAGCTCCTACAATGAGCAGTTCTTC	CASSQDPSGRSSYNEQFF
.	TRBV10-2	.	TRBJ1-1	TGCGCCAGCAGTCGGGCTATGGGGGGCGGCACTGAAGCTTTCTTT	CASSRAMGGGTEAFF
.	TRBV27	.	TRBJ2-3	TGTGCCAGCTTTCATACATTCTCCACAGATACGCAGTATTTT	CASFHTFSTDTQYF
.	TRBV11-3	TRBD2	TRBJ2-1	TGTGCCAGCAGCCCACGACTAGCGGGAGTCTATGAGCAGTTCTTC	CASSPRLAGVYEQFF
.	TRBV4-1	TRBD2	TRBJ2-5	TGCGCCAGCAGCCAAGGGGCGGGAGGGAGTCAAGAGACCCAGTACTTC	CASSQGAGGSQETQYF
.	TRBV30	.	TRBJ2-5	TGTGCCTGGAGTGTCGGAGGGCTAGAGACCCAGTACTTC	CAWSVGGLETQYF
.	TRBV5-5	.	TRBJ2-6	TGTGCCAGCAGCTTGGACTTCAACTCTGGGGCCAACGTCCTGACTTTC	CASSLDFNSGANVLTF
.	TRBV7-6	.	TRBJ2-2	TGTGCCAGCAGCTTAGAAGGGTCTGCAACGTACACCGGGGAGCTGTTTTTT	CASSLEGSATYTGELFF
.	TRBV7-9	.	TRBJ2-4	TGTGCCAGCAGCTTAGCGGTGGCGGGCGCCAAAAACATTCAGTACTTC	CASSLAVAGAKNIQYF
.	TRBV7-9	.	TRBJ1-1	TGTGCCAGCAGGTCACGAGGGGGGGCAGGGCACACTGAAGCTTTCTTT	CASRSRGGAGHTEAFF
.	TRBV5-1	TRBD2	TRBJ2-5	TGCGCCAGCAGCTTGCTATCCGGAGGAGCGGGAGGGAAGACCCAGTACTTC	CASSLLSGGAGGKTQYF
.	TRBV19	.	TRBJ2-7	TGTGCCAGTAGAAGAGGGGCCCGAAGCTCCTACGAGCAGTACTTC	CASRRGARSSYEQYF
.	TRBV9	.	TRBJ2-5	TGTGCCAGCAGCTCGGGGCAGTACCAAGAGACCCAGTACTTC	CASSSGQYQETQYF
.	TRBV10-3	.	TRBJ1-3	TGTGCCATCAGTGAAGGCAGCATCTCTGGAAACACCATATATTTT	CAISEGSISGNTIYF
.	TRBV19	TRBD1	TRBJ1-2	TGTGCCAGTAGCCGACAGGGCCTTTTTGATGGCTACACCTTC	CASSRQGLFDGYTF
.	TRBV5-8	.	TRBJ2-7	TGTGCCAGCAGCTTTTCCGAGCAGTACTTC	CASSFSEQYF
.	TRBV6-1	TRBD1	TRBJ1-2	TGTGCCAGCAGGGACAGGAAACCCAAAGATGGCTACACCTTC	CASRDRKPKDGYTF
.	TRBV28	.	TRBJ1-2	TGTGCCAGCAGTCAAGGTAGTACCCTCTATGGCTACACCTTC	CASSQGSTLYGYTF
.	TRBV27	.	TRBJ2-7	TGTGCCAGCAGTTTCCAGGGGAAGGGGCTCGAGCAGTACTTC	CASSFQGKGLEQYF
.	TRBV5-1	TRBD2	TRBJ2-1	TGCGCCAGCAGCTTGAATGGGGGACTAGCGGGAGGCGTTGAGCAGTTCTTC	CASSLNGGLAGGVEQFF
.	TRBV28	.	TRBJ1-2	TGTGCCAGCACCGATGGGGGCAAAAACTACTATGGCTACACCTTC	CASTDGGKNYYGYTF
.	TRBV7-9	TRBD1	TRBJ2-5	TGTGCCAGCAGCTCAATGACAGGGGGCCAAGAGACCCAGTACTTC	CASSSMTGGQETQYF
.	TRBV7-9	TRBD1	TRBJ2-1	TGTGCCAGCAGCACAACACGACAGGGGAGTTTGAATGAGCAGTTCTTC	CASSTTRQGSLNEQFF
.	TRBV7-3	TRBD2	TRBJ2-1	TGTGCCAGCAGCCCGGGGCTAGCGGGTGAGCAGTTCTTC	CASSPGLAGEQFF
.	TRBV29-1	TRBD1	TRBJ2-7	TGCAGCGTTGCTGGGCAGGGGGTTGGCTACGAGCAGTACTTC	CSVAGQGVGYEQYF
.	TRBV19	.	TRBJ1-5	TGTGCCAGTAGTATGAGCGTGGGTAGGGGTCGGAATCAGCCCCAGCATTTT	CASSMSVGRGRNQPQHF
.	TRBV4-1	TRBD1	TRBJ2-1	TGCGCCAGCAGCCAAGAGGGACAGGGGGCCAGAGAGCAGTTCTTC	CASSQEGQGAREQFF
.	TRBV7-3	.	TRBJ2-1	TGTGCCAGCAGCCTAACCAGTCTGACGGCCAATGAGCAGTTCTTC	CASSLTSLTANEQFF